One T cell receptor beta chain is described in this entry. What it binds is not known. This specimen belongs to a study of shared clonotypes between healthy human individuals. Study-level findings and limits: Represented diversity, genetic and exposure-history alike, was limited by few donors. Blood was the sole source, and tissue repertoires probably differ.

Sequencing used immunoSEQ multiplex PCR; TCRdb keeps in-frame clones, though not all of them. Found here are about 490,000 clones, around 79% of them singletons; the top ten hold roughly 12%. Trimming took off 2 bases at V and 4 bases at J, with 9 bases between the two ends. The CDR3 length is 14 residues. From germline, CDR1 is SEHNR and CDR2 FQNEAQ (reference sequence). Recent vaccinations or acute infections were absent in the healthy HIV-negative adult donors. Genomic DNA for unsorted samples, which was extracted with the QIAamp DNA Blood Mini kit, came from around 100 million PBMCs. The chain recombines TRBV7-9 with TRBJ1-3; D call uncertain. The receptor was isolated from a middle-aged woman in good health. Some clones in this sample may be carry-over from other donors' samples. Sequenced input: PBMCs. The chain's CDR3 is CASSLSQQGNTIYF. DNA of the CDR3: TGTGCCAGCAGCTTATCCCAACAGGGAAACACCATATATTTT.